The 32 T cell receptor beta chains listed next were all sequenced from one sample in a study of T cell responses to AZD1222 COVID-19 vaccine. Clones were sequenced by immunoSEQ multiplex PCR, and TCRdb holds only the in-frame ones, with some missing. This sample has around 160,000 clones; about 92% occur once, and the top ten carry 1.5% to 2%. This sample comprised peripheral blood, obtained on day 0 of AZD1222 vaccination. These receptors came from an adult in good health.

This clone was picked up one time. The CDR3 here is CASSYQANYGYTF. DNA for the CDR3: TGTGCCAGCAGTTATCAGGCTAACTATGGCTACACCTTC. The genes are TRBV6-6 and TRBJ1-2; D is unclear. Trimming took off 3 bases at V and 0 bases at J, with 5 bases between the two ends. Germline V lookup: CDR1 MNHNY, CDR2 SVGAGI (reference sequence). The CDR3 extends over 13 amino acids.

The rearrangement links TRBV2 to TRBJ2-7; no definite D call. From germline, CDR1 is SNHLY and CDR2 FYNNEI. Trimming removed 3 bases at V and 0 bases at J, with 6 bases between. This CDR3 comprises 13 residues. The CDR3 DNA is TGTGCCAGCAGTGACAGGAGCTCCTACGAGCAGTACTTC. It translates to CASSDRSSYEQYF.

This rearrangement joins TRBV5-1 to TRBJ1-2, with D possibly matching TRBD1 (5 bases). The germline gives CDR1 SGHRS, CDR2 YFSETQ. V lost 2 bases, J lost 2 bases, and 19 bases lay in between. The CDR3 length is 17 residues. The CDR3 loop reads CASSFAPPGRANYGYTF. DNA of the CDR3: TGCGCCAGCAGCTTTGCGCCCCCGGGACGGGCAAACTATGGCTACACCTTC. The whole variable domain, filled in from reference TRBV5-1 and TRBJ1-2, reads KAGVTQTPRYLIKTRGQQVTLSCSPISGHRSVSWYQQTPGQGLQFLFEYFSETQRNKGNFPGRFSGRQFSNSRSEMNVSTLELGDSALYLCASSFAPPGRANYGYTFGSGTRLTVV.

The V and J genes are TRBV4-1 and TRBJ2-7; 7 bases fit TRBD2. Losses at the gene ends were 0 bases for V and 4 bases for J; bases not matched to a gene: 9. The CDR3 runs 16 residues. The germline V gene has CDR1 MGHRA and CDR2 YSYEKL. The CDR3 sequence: CASSQEPAGRAYEQYF. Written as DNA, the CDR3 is TGCGCCAGCAGCCAAGAACCGGCGGGGAGGGCTTACGAGCAGTACTTC.

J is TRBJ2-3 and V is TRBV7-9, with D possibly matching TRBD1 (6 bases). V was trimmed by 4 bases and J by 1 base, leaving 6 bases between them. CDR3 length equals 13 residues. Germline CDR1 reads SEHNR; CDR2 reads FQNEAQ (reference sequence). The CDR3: CASSSGGTDTQYF. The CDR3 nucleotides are TGTGCCAGCAGCTCAGGGGGCACAGATACGCAGTATTTT.

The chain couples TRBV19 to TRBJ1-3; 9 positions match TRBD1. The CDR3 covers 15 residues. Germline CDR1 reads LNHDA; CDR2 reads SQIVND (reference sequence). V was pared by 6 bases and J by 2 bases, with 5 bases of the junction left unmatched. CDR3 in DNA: TGTGCCAGTAGAATACAGGGGGCGGCTGGAAACACCATATATTTT. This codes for CASRIQGAAGNTIYF. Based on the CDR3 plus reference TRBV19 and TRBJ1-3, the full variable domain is DGGITQSPKYLFRKEGQNVTLSCEQNLNHDAMYWYRQDPGQGLRLIYYSQIVNDFQKGDIAEGYSVSREKKESFPLTVTSAQKNPTAFYLCASRIQGAAGNTIYFGEGSWLTVV.

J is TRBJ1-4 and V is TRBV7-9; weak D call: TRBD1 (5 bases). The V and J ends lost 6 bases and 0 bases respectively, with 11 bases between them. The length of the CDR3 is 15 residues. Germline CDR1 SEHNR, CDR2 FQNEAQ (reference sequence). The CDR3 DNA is TGTGCCAGCAGACCTGTCAGGGCAACTAATGAAAAACTGTTTTTT. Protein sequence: CASRPVRATNEKLFF.

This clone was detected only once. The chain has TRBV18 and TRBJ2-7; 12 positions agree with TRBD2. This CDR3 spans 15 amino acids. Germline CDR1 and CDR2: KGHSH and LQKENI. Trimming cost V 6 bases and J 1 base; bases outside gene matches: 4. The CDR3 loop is CASSRLAGASYEQYF. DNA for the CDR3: TGTGCCAGCTCGCGACTAGCGGGGGCTTCCTACGAGCAGTACTTC.

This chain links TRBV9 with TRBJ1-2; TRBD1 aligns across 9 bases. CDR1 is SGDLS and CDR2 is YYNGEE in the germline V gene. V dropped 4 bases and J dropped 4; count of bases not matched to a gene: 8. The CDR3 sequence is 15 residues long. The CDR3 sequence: CASSPGTGNGYGYTF. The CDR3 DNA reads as TGTGCCAGCAGCCCCGGGACAGGGAATGGCTATGGCTACACCTTC.

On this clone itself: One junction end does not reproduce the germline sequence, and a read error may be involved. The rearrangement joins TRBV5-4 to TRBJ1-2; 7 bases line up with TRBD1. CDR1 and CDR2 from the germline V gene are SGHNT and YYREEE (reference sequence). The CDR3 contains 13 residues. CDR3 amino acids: CASSLGQNYGYTF. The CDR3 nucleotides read TGTGCCAGCAGTTTGGGACAGAACTATGGCTACACCTTC.

The CDR3 bases are TGTGCCAGCAGCCGCGTCAGGGGCTCCTACGAGCAGTACTTC. It encodes CASSRVRGSYEQYF. The chain couples TRBV11-2 to TRBJ2-7, with a possible D match to TRBD1 (6 bases). Germline-derived CDR1 and CDR2 are SGHAT and FQNNGV. The CDR3 covers 14 residues. V was clipped by 5 bases and J by 0 bases, with 11 bases between them.

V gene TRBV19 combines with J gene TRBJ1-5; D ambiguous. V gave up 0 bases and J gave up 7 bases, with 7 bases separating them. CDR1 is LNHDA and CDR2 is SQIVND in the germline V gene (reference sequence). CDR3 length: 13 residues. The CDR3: CASSIDRGQPQHF. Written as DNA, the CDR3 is TGTGCCAGTAGTATAGATCGGGGACAGCCCCAGCATTTT.

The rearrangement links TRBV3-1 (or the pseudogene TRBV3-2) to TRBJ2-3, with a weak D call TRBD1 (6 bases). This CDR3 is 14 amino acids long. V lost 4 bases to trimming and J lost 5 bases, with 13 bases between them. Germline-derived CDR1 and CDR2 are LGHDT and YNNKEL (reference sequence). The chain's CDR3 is CASSPGVIRDTQYF. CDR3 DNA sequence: TGTGCCAGCAGCCCAGGGGTAATCCGAGATACGCAGTATTTT.

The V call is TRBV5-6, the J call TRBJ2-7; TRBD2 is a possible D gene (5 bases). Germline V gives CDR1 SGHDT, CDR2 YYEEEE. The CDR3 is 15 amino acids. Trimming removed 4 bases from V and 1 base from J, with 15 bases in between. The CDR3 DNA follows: TGTGCCAGCAGCCTACGACTGACGGGGTCCTACGAGCAGTACTTC. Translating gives CASSLRLTGSYEQYF.

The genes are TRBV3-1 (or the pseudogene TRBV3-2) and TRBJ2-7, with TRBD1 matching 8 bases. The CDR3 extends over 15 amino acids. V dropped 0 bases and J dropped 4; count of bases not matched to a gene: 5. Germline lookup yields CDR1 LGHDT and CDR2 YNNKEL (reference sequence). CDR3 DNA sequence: TGTGCCAGCAGCCAAGATCTGGACAGGGAATACGAGCAGTACTTC. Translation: CASSQDLDREYEQYF.

The CDR3 sequence: CASSSPGLAGGLGNTDTQYF. The CDR3 DNA is TGTGCCAGCAGTTCGCCGGGACTAGCGGGGGGCCTTGGTAATACAGATACGCAGTATTTT. The chain combines TRBV27 with TRBJ2-3, with 15 nucleotides matching TRBD2. V was clipped by 4 bases and J by 3 bases; unmatched bases: 14. This CDR3 has 20 residues. The germline CDR1 and CDR2 sequences are MNHEY and SMNVEV (reference sequence).

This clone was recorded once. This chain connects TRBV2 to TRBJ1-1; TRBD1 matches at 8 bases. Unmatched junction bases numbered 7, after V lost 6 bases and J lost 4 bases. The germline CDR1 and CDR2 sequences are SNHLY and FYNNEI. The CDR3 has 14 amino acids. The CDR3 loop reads CASRFDRGGTEAFF. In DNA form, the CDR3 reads TGTGCCAGCAGATTTGACAGGGGTGGCACTGAAGCTTTCTTT.

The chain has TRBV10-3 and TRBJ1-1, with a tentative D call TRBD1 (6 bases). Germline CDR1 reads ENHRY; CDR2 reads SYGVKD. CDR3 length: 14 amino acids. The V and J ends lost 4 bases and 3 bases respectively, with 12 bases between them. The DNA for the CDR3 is TGTGCCATCAGTGTAAGGGGGAGGGACACTGAAGCTTTCTTT. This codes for CAISVRGRDTEAFF.

CDR3 region: CASSKSGSTDTQYF. In nucleotides, the CDR3 is TGTGCCAGCAGTAAGAGCGGGAGCACAGATACGCAGTATTTT. This chain uses TRBV6-5 with TRBJ2-3; possible D gene TRBD2, 6 bases. The CDR3 has 14 residues. V was clipped by 5 bases and J by 0 bases, with 9 bases between them. The germline V gene encodes CDR1 MNHEY and CDR2 SVGAGI.

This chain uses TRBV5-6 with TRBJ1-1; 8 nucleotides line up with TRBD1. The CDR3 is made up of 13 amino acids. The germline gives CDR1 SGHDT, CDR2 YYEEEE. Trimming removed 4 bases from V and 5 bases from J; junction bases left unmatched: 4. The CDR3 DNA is TGTGCCAGCAGCCGGGACAGGCGGACTGAAGCTTTCTTT. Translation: CASSRDRRTEAFF.

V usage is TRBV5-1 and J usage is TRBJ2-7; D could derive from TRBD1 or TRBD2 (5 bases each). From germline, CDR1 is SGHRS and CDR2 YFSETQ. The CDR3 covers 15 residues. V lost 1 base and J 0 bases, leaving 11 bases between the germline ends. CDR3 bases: TGCGCCAGCAGCTTGATCGGGGCCAACTCCTACGAGCAGTACTTC. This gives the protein CASSLIGANSYEQYF. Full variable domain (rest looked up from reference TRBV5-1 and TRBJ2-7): KAGVTQTPRYLIKTRGQQVTLSCSPISGHRSVSWYQQTPGQGLQFLFEYFSETQRNKGNFPGRFSGRQFSNSRSEMNVSTLELGDSALYLCASSLIGANSYEQYFGPGTRLTVT.

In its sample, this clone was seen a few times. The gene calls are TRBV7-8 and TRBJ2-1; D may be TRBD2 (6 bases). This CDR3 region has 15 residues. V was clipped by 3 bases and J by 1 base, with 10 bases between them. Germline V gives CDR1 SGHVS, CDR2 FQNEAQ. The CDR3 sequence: CASSFLGGSYNEQFF. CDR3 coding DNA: TGTGCCAGCAGCTTCCTAGGAGGGTCCTACAATGAGCAGTTCTTC.

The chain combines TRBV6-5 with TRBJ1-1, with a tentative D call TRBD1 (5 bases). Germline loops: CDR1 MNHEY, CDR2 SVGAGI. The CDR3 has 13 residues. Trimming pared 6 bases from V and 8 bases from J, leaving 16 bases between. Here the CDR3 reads CASRVTPAGEAFF. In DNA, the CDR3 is TGTGCCAGCAGGGTGACCCCGGCAGGGGAAGCTTTCTTT.

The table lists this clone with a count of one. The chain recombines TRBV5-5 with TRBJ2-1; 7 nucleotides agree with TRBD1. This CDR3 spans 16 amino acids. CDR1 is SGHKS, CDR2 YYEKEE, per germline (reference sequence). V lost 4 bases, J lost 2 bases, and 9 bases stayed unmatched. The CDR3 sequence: CASSKGTETTYNEQFF. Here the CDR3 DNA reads TGTGCCAGCAGCAAAGGGACAGAAACTACCTACAATGAGCAGTTCTTC.

The CDR3 reads CASSQAGTGGPSAEAFF. CDR3 nucleotides: TGCGCCAGCAGCCAAGCCGGGACAGGGGGTCCCTCGGCTGAAGCTTTCTTT. The rearrangement joins TRBV4-1 to TRBJ1-1; TRBD1 matches 11 bases. Losses at the gene ends were 1 base for V and 6 bases for J; bases not matched to a gene: 10. Looked up from germline, CDR1 is MGHRA and CDR2 is YSYEKL. CDR3 length: 17 residues.

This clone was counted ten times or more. CDR3 sequence (DNA): TGCGCCAGCAGTGAACGGGAGGGCGAAAATGAGCAGTTCTTC. This gives the protein CASSEREGENEQFF. The rearrangement links TRBV10-1 to TRBJ2-1, with 8 bases lining up with TRBD2. Germline V gives CDR1 WNHNN, CDR2 SYGVQD (reference sequence). This CDR3 spans 14 amino acids. Trimming took 3 bases from V and 7 from J; bases not matched to a gene: 5.

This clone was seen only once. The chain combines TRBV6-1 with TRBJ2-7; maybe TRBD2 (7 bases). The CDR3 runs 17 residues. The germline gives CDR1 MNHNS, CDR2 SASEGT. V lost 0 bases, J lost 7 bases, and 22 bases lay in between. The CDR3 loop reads CASSEALLVGGPGEQYF. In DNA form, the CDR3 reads TGTGCCAGCAGTGAAGCGCTTCTGGTGGGGGGGCCTGGGGAGCAGTACTTC.

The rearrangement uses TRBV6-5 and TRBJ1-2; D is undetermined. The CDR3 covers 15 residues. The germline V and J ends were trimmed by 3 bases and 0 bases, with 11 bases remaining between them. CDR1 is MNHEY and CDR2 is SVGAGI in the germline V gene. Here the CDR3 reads CASSYIADTNYGYTF. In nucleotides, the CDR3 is TGTGCCAGCAGTTATATAGCAGATACTAACTATGGCTACACCTTC.

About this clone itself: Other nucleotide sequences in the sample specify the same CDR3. CDR3 protein: CASSLSGVSYNEQFF. For the CDR3, the DNA is TGTGCCAGCAGTTTATCCGGGGTAAGCTACAATGAGCAGTTCTTC. The chain has TRBV27 and TRBJ2-1, with D tentatively TRBD2 (5 bases). From germline, CDR1 is MNHEY and CDR2 SMNVEV (reference sequence). The CDR3 extends over 15 amino acids. V lost 0 bases, J lost 3 bases, and 9 bases lay in between.

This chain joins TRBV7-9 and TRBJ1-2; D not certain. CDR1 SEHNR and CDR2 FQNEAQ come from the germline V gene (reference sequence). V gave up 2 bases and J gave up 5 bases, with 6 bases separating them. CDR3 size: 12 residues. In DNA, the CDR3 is TGTGCCAGCAGCTTACGGGGTTATGGCTACACCTTC. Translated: CASSLRGYGYTF.

CDR3 amino acids: CASGVAGSSDNEQFF. For the CDR3, the DNA is TGTGCCAGCGGGGTAGCGGGCTCCTCGGACAATGAGCAGTTCTTC. The chain has TRBV9 and TRBJ2-1; 7 bases align to TRBD2. The J segment lost 5 bases and the V segment lost 7 bases, leaving 12 bases of the junction unmatched. The CDR3 is 15 residues long. Per the germline V gene, CDR1 is SGDLS and CDR2 is YYNGEE.

The CDR3 region has the DNA TGTGCCAGCAGTGAACTGTCAGGGAGCGGGGACTACACCTTC. It specifies CASSELSGSGDYTF. V gene TRBV6-1 combines with J gene TRBJ1-2; a possible D gene is TRBD1 (5 bases). CDR1 is MNHNS and CDR2 is SASEGT in the germline V gene. V dropped 2 bases and J dropped 10 bases, with 17 bases sitting between them. This CDR3 contains 14 residues.